A selection of T cell receptor beta chains follows, all from one sample in a study of blood T cell repertoires in COVID-19. Measured with immunoSEQ multiplex PCR; TCRdb has only the in-frame clones, and not every one. The data contain roughly 500,000 clones, 88% of them singletons. The sequenced material came from PBMCs or T cells enriched from blood (not recorded which). These receptors were obtained from a woman in her thirties or forties who had recovered from COVID-19. Each CDR3 is given with its conserved first and last residue. D genes are given only for firm matches. Clone size is not always given. Where it is, it says once, few, many or a class for expanded clones.

clone size,D gene,V gene,J gene,CDR3 DNA,CDR3 protein
-,-,TRBV14,TRBJ1-2,TGTGCCAGCAGCCAGCTACTTTTTTCCGGGACACCTAATAACTATGGCTACACCTTC,CASSQLLFSGTPNNYGYTF
-,TRBD1,TRBV5-1,TRBJ2-7,TGCGCCAGCAGCCCGGGACAGGGCAAGGGCGAGCAGTACTTC,CASSPGQGKGEQYF
few,TRBD2,TRBV2,TRBJ2-1,TGTGCCAGCCATTGGACTAGCGATCACGAGCAGTTCTTC,CASHWTSDHEQFF
-,-,TRBV5-5,TRBJ1-1,TGTGCCAGCAGCTTATGGGCAGAGAACACTGAAGCTTTCTTT,CASSLWAENTEAFF
few,TRBD1,TRBV19,TRBJ1-4,TGTGCCAGTAGCCCCCCGGGACAGCCTAATGAAAAACTGTTTTTT,CASSPPGQPNEKLFF
-,-,TRBV27,TRBJ2-7,TGTGCCAGCAGTCCCCACGACAGGACCTACGAGCAGTACTTC,CASSPHDRTYEQYF
-,-,TRBV10-3,TRBJ1-1,TGTGCCATCCAGGGGCAGATGAACACTGAAGCTTTCTTT,CAIQGQMNTEAFF
-,-,TRBV3-1/TRBV3-2,TRBJ1-5,TGTGCCAGCAGCCAAGATCGGGGAACAAGCTGTCGGTCCAATCAGCCCCAGCATTTT,CASSQDRGTSCRSNQPQHF
-,TRBD2,TRBV18,TRBJ2-7,TGTGCCAGCTCACCCTTAGCGGGAGGGCTTGACGAGCAGTACTTC,CASSPLAGGLDEQYF
-,-,TRBV19,TRBJ2-2,TGTGCCAGTAGTATAGATCGGGCAGGGGTCGGGGAGCTGTTTTTT,CASSIDRAGVGELFF
-,-,TRBV27,TRBJ2-7,TGTGCCAGCAGTTTACAACGGGACTCCTACGAGCAGTACTTC,CASSLQRDSYEQYF
-,-,TRBV5-1,TRBJ2-1,TGCGCCAGCAGCGCTGGGGACATGTACAATGAGCAGTTCTTC,CASSAGDMYNEQFF
-,TRBD2,TRBV7-9,TRBJ2-1,TGTGCCAGCAGCTTAGGGCTTAGCGGGAAGACCTACAATGAGCAGTTCTTC,CASSLGLSGKTYNEQFF
-,TRBD2,TRBV20-1,TRBJ2-1,TGCAGTGCTAGTAGCGCGGGAGGCCCCTACAATGAGCAGTTCTTC,CSASSAGGPYNEQFF
-,TRBD1,TRBV11-3,TRBJ1-1,TGTGCCAGCAGTTACGGACAGGGAGGTGAAGCTTTCTTT,CASSYGQGGEAFF
-,-,TRBV30,TRBJ2-3,TGTGCCTGGGGACCGGGACTTCTCACAGATACGCAGTATTTT,CAWGPGLLTDTQYF
-,-,TRBV5-1,TRBJ1-1,TGCGCCAGCAGCTTGGGCAGGGCGGCCACTGAAGCTTTCTTT,CASSLGRAATEAFF
-,-,TRBV6-2/TRBV6-3,TRBJ2-7,TGTGCCAGCAGTTACTCCGGGAGATTCTACGAGCAGTACTTC,CASSYSGRFYEQYF
-,-,TRBV4-1,TRBJ1-1,TGCGCCAGCAGCCCGCGAATGAACACTGAAGCTTTCTTT,CASSPRMNTEAFF
few,-,TRBV9,TRBJ1-2,TGTGCCAGCAGCGTAGCCGGACAGTCCTATGGCTACACCTTC,CASSVAGQSYGYTF
-,TRBD2,TRBV5-1,TRBJ2-1,TGCGCCAGCAGCTTGGCGGGGACTAGCATTAATGAGCAGTTCTTC,CASSLAGTSINEQFF
-,TRBD1,TRBV30,TRBJ2-1,TGTGCCGCCTACAGGGGTTCGAATGTAGGTGAGCAGTTCTTC,CAAYRGSNVGEQFF
-,-,TRBV6-2/TRBV6-3,TRBJ2-2,TGTGCCAGCAGTTACGTCGGGAGATCCGGGGAGCTGTTTTTT,CASSYVGRSGELFF
-,-,TRBV19,TRBJ1-1,TGTGCCAGTAGTATTAGTGAAAAGGCTTTCTTT,CASSISEKAFF